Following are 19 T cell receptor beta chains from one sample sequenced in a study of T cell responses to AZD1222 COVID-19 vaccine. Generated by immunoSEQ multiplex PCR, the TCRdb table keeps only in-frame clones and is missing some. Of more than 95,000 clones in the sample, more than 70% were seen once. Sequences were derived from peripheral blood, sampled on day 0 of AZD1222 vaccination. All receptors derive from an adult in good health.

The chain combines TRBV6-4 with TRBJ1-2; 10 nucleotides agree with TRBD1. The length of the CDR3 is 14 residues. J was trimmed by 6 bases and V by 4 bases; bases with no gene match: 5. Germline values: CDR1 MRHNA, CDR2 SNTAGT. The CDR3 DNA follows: TGTGCCAGCAGTGTGACAGGGGGCGCCCATGGCTACACCTTC. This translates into CASSVTGGAHGYTF.

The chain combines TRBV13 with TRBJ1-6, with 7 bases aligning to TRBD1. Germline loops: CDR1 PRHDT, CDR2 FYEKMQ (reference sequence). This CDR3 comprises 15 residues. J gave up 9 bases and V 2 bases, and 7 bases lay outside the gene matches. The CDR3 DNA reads TGTGCCAGCAGCTTAAACAGGGGAGTCAGTTCACCCCTCCACTTT. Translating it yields CASSLNRGVSSPLHF.

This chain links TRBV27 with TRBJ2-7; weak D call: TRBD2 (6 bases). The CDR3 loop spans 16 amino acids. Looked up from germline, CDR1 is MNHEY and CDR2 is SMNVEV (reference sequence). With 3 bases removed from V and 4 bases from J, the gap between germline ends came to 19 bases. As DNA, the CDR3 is TGTGCCAGCAGTTTTTCGGGCCTCCTAGGAGGGTACGAGCAGTACTTC. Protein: CASSFSGLLGGYEQYF.

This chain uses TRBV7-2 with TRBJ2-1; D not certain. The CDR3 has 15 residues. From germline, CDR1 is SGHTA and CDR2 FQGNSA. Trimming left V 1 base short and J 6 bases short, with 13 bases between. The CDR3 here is CASSLGILAVNEQFF. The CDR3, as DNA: TGTGCCAGCAGCTTAGGGATATTAGCCGTCAATGAGCAGTTCTTC.

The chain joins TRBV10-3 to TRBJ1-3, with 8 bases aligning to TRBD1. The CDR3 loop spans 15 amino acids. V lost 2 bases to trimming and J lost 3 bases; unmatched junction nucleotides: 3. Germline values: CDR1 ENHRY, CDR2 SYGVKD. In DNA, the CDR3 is TGTGCCATCAGTGAGAAGACAGGGGTTGGAAACACCATATATTTT. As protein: CAISEKTGVGNTIYF.

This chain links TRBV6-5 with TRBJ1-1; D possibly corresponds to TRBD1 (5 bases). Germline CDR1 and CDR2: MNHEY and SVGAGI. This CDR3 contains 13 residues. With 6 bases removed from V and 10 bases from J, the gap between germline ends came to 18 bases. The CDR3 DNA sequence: TGTGCCAGCAGGATACAGGAGGGGCCTGGAGCTTTCTTT. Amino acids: CASRIQEGPGAFF.

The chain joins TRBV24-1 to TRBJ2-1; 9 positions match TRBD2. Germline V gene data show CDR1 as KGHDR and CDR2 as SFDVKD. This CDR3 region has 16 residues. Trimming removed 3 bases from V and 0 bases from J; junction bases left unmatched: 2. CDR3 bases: TGTGCCACCAGTGATGATAGCGGGAGCTCCTACAATGAGCAGTTCTTC. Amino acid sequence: CATSDDSGSSYNEQFF.

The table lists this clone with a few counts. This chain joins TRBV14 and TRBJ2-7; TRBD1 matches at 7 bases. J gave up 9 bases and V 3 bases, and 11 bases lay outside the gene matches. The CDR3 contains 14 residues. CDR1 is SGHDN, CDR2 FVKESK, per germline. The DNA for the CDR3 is TGTGCCAGCAGCCATACGGACAGGTCTCTCGGGCAGTACTTC. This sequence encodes CASSHTDRSLGQYF. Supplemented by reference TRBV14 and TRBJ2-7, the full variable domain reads EAGVTQFPSHSVIEKGQTVTLRCDPISGHDNLYWYRRVMGKEIKFLLHFVKESKQDESGMPNNRFLAERTGGTYSTLKVQPAELEDSGVYFCASSHTDRSLGQYFGPGTRLTVT.

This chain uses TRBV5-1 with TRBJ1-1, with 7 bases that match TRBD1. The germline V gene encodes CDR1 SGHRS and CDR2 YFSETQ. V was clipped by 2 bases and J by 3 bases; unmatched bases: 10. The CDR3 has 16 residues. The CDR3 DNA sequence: TGCGCCAGCAGCTTATCAGGGGGAGGCGGGTACACTGAAGCTTTCTTT. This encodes CASSLSGGGGYTEAFF. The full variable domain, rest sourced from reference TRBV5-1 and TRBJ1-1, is KAGVTQTPRYLIKTRGQQVTLSCSPISGHRSVSWYQQTPGQGLQFLFEYFSETQRNKGNFPGRFSGRQFSNSRSEMNVSTLELGDSALYLCASSLSGGGGYTEAFFGQGTRLTVV.

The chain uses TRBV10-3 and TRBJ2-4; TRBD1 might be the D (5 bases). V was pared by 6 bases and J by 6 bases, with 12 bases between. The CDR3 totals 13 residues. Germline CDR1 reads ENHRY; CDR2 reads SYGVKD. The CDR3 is CAISSGIGNIQYF. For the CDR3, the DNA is TGTGCCATCAGCTCAGGGATAGGAAACATTCAGTACTTC.

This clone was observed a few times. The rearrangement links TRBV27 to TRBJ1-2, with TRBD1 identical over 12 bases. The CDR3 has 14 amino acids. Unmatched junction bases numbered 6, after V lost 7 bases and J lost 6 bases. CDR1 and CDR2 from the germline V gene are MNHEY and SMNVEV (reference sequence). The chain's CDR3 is CASKGQGATHGYTF. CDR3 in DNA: TGTGCCAGCAAGGGACAGGGGGCTACGCATGGCTACACCTTC.

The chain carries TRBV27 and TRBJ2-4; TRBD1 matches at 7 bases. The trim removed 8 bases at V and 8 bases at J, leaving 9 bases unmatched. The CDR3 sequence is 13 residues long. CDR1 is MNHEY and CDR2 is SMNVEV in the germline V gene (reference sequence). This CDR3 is CASSNFDRDIQYF. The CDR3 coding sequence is TGTGCCAGCTCGAACTTCGACAGGGACATTCAGTACTTC.

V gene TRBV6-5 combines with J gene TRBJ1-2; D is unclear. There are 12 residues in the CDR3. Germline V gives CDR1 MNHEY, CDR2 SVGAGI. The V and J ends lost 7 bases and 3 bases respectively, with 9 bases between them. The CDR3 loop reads CASMEGYYGYTF. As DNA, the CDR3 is TGTGCCAGCATGGAGGGCTACTATGGCTACACCTTC.

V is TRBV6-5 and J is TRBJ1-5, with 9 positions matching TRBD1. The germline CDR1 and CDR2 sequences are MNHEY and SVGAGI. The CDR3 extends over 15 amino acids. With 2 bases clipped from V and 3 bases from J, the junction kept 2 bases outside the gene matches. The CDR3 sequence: CASSYGTGNNQPQHF. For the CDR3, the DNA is TGTGCCAGCAGTTACGGGACAGGGAACAATCAGCCCCAGCATTTT.

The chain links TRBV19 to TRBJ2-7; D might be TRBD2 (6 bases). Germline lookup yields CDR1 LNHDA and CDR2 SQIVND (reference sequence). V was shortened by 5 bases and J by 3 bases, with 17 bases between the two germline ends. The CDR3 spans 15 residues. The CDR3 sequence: CASSSTPTSLYEQYF. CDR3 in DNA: TGTGCCAGTAGTTCTACACCAACTAGCCTCTACGAGCAGTACTTC. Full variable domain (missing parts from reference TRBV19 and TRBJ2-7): DGGITQSPKYLFRKEGQNVTLSCEQNLNHDAMYWYRQDPGQGLRLIYYSQIVNDFQKGDIAEGYSVSREKKESFPLTVTSAQKNPTAFYLCASSSTPTSLYEQYFGPGTRLTVT.

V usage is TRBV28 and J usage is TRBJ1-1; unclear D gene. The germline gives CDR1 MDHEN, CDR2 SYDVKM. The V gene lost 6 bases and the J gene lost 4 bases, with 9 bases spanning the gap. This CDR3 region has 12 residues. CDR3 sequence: CASSPLSTEAFF. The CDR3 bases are TGTGCCAGCAGCCCTCTGAGCACTGAAGCTTTCTTT.

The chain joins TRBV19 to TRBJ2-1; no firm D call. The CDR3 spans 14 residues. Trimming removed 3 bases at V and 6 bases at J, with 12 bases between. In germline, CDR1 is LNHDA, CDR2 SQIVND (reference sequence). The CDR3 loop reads CASSIPGKGNEQFF. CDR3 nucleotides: TGTGCCAGTAGTATCCCGGGTAAAGGCAATGAGCAGTTCTTC.

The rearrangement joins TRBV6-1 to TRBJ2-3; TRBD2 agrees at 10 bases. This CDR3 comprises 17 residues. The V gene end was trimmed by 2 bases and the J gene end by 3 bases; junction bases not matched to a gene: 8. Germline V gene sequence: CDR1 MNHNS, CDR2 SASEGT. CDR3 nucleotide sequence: TGTGCCAGCAGTGAACTAGCGGGAGATGTAGGAACAGATACGCAGTATTTT. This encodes CASSELAGDVGTDTQYF.

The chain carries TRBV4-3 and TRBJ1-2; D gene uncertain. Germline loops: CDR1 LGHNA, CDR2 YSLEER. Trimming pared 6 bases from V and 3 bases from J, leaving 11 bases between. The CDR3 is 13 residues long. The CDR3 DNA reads TGCGCCAGCAGGCAATTGTCTGACTATGGCTACACCTTC. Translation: CASRQLSDYGYTF.